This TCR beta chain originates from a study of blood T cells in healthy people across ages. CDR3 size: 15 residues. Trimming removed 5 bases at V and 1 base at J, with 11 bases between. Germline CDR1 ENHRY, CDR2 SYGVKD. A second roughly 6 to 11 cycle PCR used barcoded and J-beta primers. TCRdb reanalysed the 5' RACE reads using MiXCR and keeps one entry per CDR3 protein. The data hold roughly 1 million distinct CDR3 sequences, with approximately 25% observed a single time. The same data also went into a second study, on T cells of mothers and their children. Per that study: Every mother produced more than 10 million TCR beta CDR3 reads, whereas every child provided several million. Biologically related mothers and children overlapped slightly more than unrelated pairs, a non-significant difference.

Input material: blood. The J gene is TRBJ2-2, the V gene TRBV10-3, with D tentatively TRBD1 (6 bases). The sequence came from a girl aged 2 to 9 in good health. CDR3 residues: CAISQMTGNTGELFF. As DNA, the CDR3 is TGTGCCATCAGTCAGATGACAGGGAACACCGGGGAGCTGTTTTTT.